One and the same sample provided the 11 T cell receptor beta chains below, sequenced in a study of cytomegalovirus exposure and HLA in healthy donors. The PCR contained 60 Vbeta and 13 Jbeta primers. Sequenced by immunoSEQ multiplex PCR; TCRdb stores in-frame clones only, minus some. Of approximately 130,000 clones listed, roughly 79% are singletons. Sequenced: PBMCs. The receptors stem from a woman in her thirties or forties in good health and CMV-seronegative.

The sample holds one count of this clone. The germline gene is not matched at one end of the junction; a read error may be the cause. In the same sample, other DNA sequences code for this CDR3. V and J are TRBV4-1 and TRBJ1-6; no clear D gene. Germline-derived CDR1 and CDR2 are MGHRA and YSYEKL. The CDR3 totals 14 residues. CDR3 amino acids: CASRSSSYNSPLHF. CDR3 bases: TGCGCCAGCCGAAGTAGCTCCTATAACTCACCCCTCCACTTT.

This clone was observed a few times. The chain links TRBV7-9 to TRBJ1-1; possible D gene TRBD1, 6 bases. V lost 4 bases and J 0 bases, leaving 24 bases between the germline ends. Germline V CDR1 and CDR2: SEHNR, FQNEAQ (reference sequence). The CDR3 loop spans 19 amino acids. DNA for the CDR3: TGTGCCAGCAGCTCTCCATTACAGGGAAGGGGTATGCTGAACACTGAAGCTTTCTTT. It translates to CASSSPLQGRGMLNTEAFF.

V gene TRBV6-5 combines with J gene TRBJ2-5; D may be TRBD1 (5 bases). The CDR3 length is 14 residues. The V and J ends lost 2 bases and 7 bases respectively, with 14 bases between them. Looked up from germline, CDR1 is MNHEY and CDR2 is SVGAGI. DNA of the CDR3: TGTGCCAGCAGTTACCGCGGACAAGGCCGGACCCAGTACTTC. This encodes CASSYRGQGRTQYF.

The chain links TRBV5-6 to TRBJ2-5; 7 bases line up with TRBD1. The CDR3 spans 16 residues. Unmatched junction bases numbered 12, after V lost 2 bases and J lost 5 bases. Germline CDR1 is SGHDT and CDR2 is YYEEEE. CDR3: CASSFWTGGGRETQYF. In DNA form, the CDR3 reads TGTGCCAGCAGCTTTTGGACAGGCGGAGGTCGGGAGACCCAGTACTTC.

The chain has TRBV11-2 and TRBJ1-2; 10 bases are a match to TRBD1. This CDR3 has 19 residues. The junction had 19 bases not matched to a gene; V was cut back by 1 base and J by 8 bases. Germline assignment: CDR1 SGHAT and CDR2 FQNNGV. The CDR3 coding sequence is TGTGCCAGCAGCTTAGCCTCCGGGACAGGGGCCTTCCACGAGGACGGCTACACCTTC. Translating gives CASSLASGTGAFHEDGYTF.

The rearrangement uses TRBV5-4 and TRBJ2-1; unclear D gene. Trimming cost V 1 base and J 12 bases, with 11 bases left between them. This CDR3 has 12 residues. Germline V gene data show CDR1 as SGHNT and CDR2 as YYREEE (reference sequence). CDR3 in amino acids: CASSLHQRGQFF. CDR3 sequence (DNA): TGTGCCAGCAGCTTGCACCAACGCGGGCAGTTCTTC.

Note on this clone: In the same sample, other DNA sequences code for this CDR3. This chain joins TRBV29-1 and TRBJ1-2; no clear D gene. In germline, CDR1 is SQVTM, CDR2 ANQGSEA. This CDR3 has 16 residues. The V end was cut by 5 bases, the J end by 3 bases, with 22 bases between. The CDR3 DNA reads TGCAGCGTTCGGAACCTGAAGGAGAGCCTTCACTATGGCTACACCTTC. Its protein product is CSVRNLKESLHYGYTF.

In DNA, the CDR3 is TGTGCCAGCAGCTCCAGCAGACAGGGTTCCACTGAAGCTTTCTTT. Its protein is CASSSSRQGSTEAFF. The rearrangement uses TRBV7-2 and TRBJ1-1; 7 bases fit TRBD1. The junction had 9 bases not matched to a gene; V was cut back by 4 bases and J by 4 bases. Germline V gene data show CDR1 as SGHTA and CDR2 as FQGNSA. The CDR3 covers 15 residues. Full variable domain (remainder filled in from reference TRBV7-2 and TRBJ1-1): GAGVSQSPSNKVTEKGKDVELRCDPISGHTALYWYRQSLGQGLEFLIYFQGNSAPDKSGLPSDRFSAERTGGSVSTLTIQRTQQEDSAVYLCASSSSRQGSTEAFFGQGTRLTVV.

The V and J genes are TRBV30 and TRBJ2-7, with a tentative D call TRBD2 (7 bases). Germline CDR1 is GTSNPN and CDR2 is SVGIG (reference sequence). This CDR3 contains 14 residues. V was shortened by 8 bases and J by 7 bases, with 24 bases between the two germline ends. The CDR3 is CAASKRAGAVEQYF. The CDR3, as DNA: TGTGCCGCCTCAAAACGGGCGGGGGCAGTGGAGCAGTACTTC.

The CDR3 here is CASRSTSSSYNSPLHF. As DNA, the CDR3 is TGTGCCAGCAGGTCAACGTCCAGCTCCTATAATTCACCCCTCCACTTT. The gene calls are TRBV28 and TRBJ1-6; the D is unclear. Germline CDR1 is MDHEN and CDR2 is SYDVKM. The CDR3 extends over 16 amino acids. Trimming cost V 6 bases and J 0 bases, with 12 bases left between them.

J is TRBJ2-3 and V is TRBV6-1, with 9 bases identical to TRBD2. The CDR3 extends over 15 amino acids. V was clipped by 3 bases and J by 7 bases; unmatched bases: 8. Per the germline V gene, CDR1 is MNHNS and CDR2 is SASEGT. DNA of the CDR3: TGTGCCAGCAGTGACGGGCGGACTAGCGTTTATACGCAGTATTTT. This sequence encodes CASSDGRTSVYTQYF.